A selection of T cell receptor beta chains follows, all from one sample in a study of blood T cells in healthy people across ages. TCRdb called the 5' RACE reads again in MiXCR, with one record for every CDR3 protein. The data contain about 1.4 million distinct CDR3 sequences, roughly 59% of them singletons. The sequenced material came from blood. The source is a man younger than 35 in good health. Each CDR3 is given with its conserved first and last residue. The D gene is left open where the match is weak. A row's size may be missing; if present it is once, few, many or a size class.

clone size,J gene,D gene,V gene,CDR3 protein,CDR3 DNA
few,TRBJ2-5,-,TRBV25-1,CASSEVYLQETQYF,TGTGCCAGCAGTGAGGTTTATTTACAAGAGACCCAGTACTTC
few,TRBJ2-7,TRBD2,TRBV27,CASSLALGGRGEQYF,TGTGCCAGCAGTTTAGCCCTAGGCGGGAGAGGCGAGCAGTACTTC
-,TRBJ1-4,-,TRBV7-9,CASSSTTDSGNERLFF,TGTGCCAGCAGCTCCACAACAGATTCCGGTAATGAAAGACTGTTTTTT
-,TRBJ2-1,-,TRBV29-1,CSAGREWEQFF,TGCAGCGCCGGCAGGGAGTGGGAGCAGTTCTTC
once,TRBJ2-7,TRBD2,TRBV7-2,CASSSSGSRHEQYF,TGTGCCAGCAGCTCGAGCGGGAGTAGGCACGAGCAGTACTTC
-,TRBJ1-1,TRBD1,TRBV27,CASSYQTGVEAFF,TGTGCCAGCAGCTACCAAACAGGGGTCGAAGCTTTCTTT
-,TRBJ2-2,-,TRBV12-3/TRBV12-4,CASKGEPFF,TGTGCCAGCAAGGGGGAGCCGTTTTTT
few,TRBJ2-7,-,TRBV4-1,CASSQRQGSLSSYEQYF,TGCGCCAGCAGCCAAAGGCAGGGGTCCCTTAGCTCCTACGAGCAGTACTTC
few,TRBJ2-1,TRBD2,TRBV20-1,CSARQSGRGPSYNEQFF,TGCAGTGCTAGACAAAGCGGGAGAGGGCCCTCCTACAATGAGCAGTTCTTC
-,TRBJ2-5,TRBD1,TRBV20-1,CSARYRGGETQYF,TGCAGTGCTAGATACAGGGGTGGGGAGACCCAGTACTTC
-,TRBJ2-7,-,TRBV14,CASSQAKHYEQYF,TGTGCCAGCAGCCAAGCGAAGCACTACGAGCAGTACTTC
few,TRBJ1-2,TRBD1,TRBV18,CASSRDRTLDYGYTF,TGTGCCAGCTCACGGGACAGGACACTGGACTATGGCTACACCTTC
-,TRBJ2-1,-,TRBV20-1,CSARVVRGRRRGQFF,TGCAGTGCTAGAGTGGTGCGGGGGCGACGGAGAGGGCAGTTCTTC
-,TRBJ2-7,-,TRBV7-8,CASSLDTPLRDYEQYF,TGTGCCAGCAGCTTAGATACACCCCTGCGGGACTACGAGCAGTACTTC
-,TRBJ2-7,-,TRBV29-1,CSVGTQTYNEQYF,TGCAGCGTGGGGACGCAAACTTACAATGAGCAGTACTTC
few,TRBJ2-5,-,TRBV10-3,CAISAGTHQETQYF,TGTGCCATCAGTGCAGGGACACACCAAGAGACCCAGTACTTC
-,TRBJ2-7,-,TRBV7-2,CASSVDRTYEQYF,TGTGCCAGCAGCGTAGACAGAACCTACGAGCAGTACTTC
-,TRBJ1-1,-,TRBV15,CATSRDKGMNTEAFF,TGTGCCACCAGCAGAGATAAGGGCATGAACACTGAAGCTTTCTTT
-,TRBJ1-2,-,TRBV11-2,CASSLVGSSNYGYTF,TGTGCCAGCAGCTTAGTCGGCAGCTCTAACTATGGCTACACCTTC
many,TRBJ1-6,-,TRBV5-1,CASSLGQNSPLHF,TGCGCCAGCAGCTTGGGACAGAATTCACCCCTCCACTTT
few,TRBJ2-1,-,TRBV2,CASLSGRSGNEQFF,TGTGCCTCCCTTTCGGGCAGGTCCGGGAATGAGCAGTTCTTC
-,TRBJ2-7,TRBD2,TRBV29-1,CSVDAGSSGIYEQYF,TGCAGCGTTGACGCTGGGTCTAGCGGCATCTACGAGCAGTACTTC
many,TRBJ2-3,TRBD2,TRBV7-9,CASSLTSGDTQYF,TGCGCCAGCAGCCTGACTAGCGGGGATACGCAGTATTTT
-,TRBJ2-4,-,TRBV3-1,CASSQAMSNIQYF,TGTGCCAGCAGCCAAGCTATGAGTAACATTCAGTACTTC
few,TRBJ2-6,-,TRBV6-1,CASSEQGGGANVLTF,TGTGCCAGCAGCGAACAGGGTGGTGGGGCCAACGTCCTGACTTTC
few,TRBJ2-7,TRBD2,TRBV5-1,CASSFTSGRVEQYF,TGCGCCAGCAGCTTTACTAGCGGGAGGGTGGAGCAGTACTTC
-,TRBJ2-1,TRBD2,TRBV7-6,CASSDNLGTTVGNEQFF,TGTGCCAGCAGCGACAATCTTGGGACTACTGTTGGGAATGAGCAGTTCTTC
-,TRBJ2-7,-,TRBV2,CASSEVLAGEQYF,TGTGCCAGCAGTGAAGTGCTGGCCGGCGAGCAGTACTTC
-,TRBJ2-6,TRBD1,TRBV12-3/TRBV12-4,CASSRQGAGGANVLTF,TGTGCCAGCAGTCGACAGGGGGCGGGTGGGGCCAACGTCCTGACTTTC